These 27 T cell receptor beta chains share one sample of origin, sequenced in a study of blood T cell repertoires in COVID-19. Generated by immunoSEQ multiplex PCR, the TCRdb table keeps only in-frame clones and is missing some. The sample has about 120,000 clones, around 81% seen once. Sequencing was carried out using peripheral blood. The origin of the receptors is a young man with COVID-19, enrolled during active disease.

The chain joins TRBV28 to TRBJ1-1, with no clear D. CDR1 MDHEN and CDR2 SYDVKM come from the germline V gene. V was shortened by 2 bases and J by 9 bases, with 7 bases between the two germline ends. This CDR3 contains 11 residues. The CDR3 protein is CASSLDSKAFF. In nucleotides, the CDR3 is TGTGCCAGCAGTTTAGATAGTAAAGCTTTCTTT.

J is TRBJ1-4 and V is TRBV25-1; D perhaps matches TRBD1 (5 bases). The V and J ends lost 5 bases and 5 bases respectively, with 18 bases between them. Per germline, CDR1 MGHDK and CDR2 SYGVNS. CDR3 length equals 16 residues. CDR3 protein: CASSSQAGLGNEKLFF. In DNA, the CDR3 is TGTGCCAGCAGTTCTCAGGCGGGGCTTGGGAATGAAAAACTGTTTTTT.

CDR3 nucleotide sequence: TGTGCCAGCAGCTTAGAGGGGGAAGACGCGTGGGGGAATCAGCCCCAGCATTTT. Translating gives CASSLEGEDAWGNQPQHF. The chain joins TRBV7-8 to TRBJ1-5; tentatively, D is TRBD1 (6 bases). From germline, CDR1 is SGHVS and CDR2 FQNEAQ. With 1 base removed from V and 4 bases from J, the gap between germline ends came to 20 bases. The CDR3 length is 18 residues. The whole variable domain, remainder taken from reference TRBV7-8 and TRBJ1-5, is GAGVSQSPRYKVAKRGQDVALRCDPISGHVSLFWYQQALGQGPEFLTYFQNEAQLDKSGLPSDRFFAERPEGSVSTLKIQRTQQEDSAVYLCASSLEGEDAWGNQPQHFGDGTRLSIL.

The V call is TRBV27, the J call TRBJ1-1, with D tentatively TRBD1 (6 bases). Per germline, CDR1 MNHEY and CDR2 SMNVEV (reference sequence). CDR3 length: 14 residues. Between the trimmed V and J ends, which lost 3 bases and 5 bases, there was a span of 13 bases. CDR3 amino acids: CASSFGGGQTEAFF. The CDR3 coding sequence is TGTGCCAGCAGTTTCGGGGGGGGGCAGACTGAAGCTTTCTTT.

The chain couples TRBV12-5 to TRBJ2-7, with a weak D call TRBD2 (5 bases). Looked up from germline, CDR1 is LGHNT and CDR2 is FRNRAP. This CDR3 is 13 amino acids long. V lost 4 bases and J lost 6, with 13 bases in between. In DNA, the CDR3 is TGTGCTAGTGGTTCTCTCGAAGAGGGCGAGCAGTACTTC. Translating it yields CASGSLEEGEQYF.

This clone was found a few times. DNA for the CDR3: TGTGCCAGCAGTTACTCTTGGGGAGTGGGCGAGCAGTACTTC. Its translation: CASSYSWGVGEQYF. The V and J genes are TRBV6-2 or TRBV6-3 and TRBJ2-7, with a tentative D call TRBD2 (5 bases). Germline CDR1 reads MNHEY; CDR2 reads SVGEGT. The CDR3 totals 14 residues. Trimming pared 0 bases from V and 6 bases from J, leaving 12 bases between.

This rearrangement joins TRBV28 to TRBJ2-3; weak D call: TRBD2 (6 bases). The CDR3 covers 15 residues. V lost 4 bases and J lost 0, with 11 bases in between. CDR1 MDHEN and CDR2 SYDVKM come from the germline V gene. CDR3 sequence (DNA): TGTGCCAGCAGTTCGGGGGTATGGAGCACAGATACGCAGTATTTT. Residues: CASSSGVWSTDTQYF. The variable domain in full, with the rest retrieved from reference TRBV28 and TRBJ2-3, is DVKVTQSSRYLVKRTGEKVFLECVQDMDHENMFWYRQDPGLGLRLIYFSYDVKMKEKGDIPEGYSVSREKKERFSLILESASTNQTSMYLCASSSGVWSTDTQYFGPGTRLTVL.

V is TRBV12-5 and J is TRBJ1-5; 8 bases are a match to TRBD1. J was trimmed by 1 base and V by 6 bases; bases with no gene match: 5. Germline assignment: CDR1 LGHNT and CDR2 FRNRAP. CDR3 size: 15 residues. The chain's CDR3 is CASGQGTGSNQPQHF. CDR3 nucleotide sequence: TGTGCTAGTGGCCAAGGGACAGGCAGCAATCAGCCCCAGCATTTT.

CDR3 loop: CASSPTGSGGPYNEQFF. CDR3 DNA: TGTGCCAGCAGTCCTACAGGCAGCGGGGGGCCCTACAATGAGCAGTTCTTC. The V and J genes are TRBV27 and TRBJ2-1, with 9 bases fitting TRBD2. The germline V gene has CDR1 MNHEY and CDR2 SMNVEV (reference sequence). This CDR3 region has 17 residues. With 5 bases clipped from V and 2 bases from J, the junction kept 10 bases outside the gene matches.

The chain is built from TRBV6-5 and TRBJ2-1; D perhaps matches TRBD1 (5 bases). This CDR3 contains 13 residues. Trimming pared 7 bases from V and 4 bases from J, leaving 11 bases between. The germline gives CDR1 MNHEY, CDR2 SVGAGI. This CDR3 is CASTTGAYNEQFF. DNA of the CDR3: TGTGCCAGCACCACAGGCGCTTACAATGAGCAGTTCTTC.

The rearrangement uses TRBV6-4 and TRBJ2-1, with 8 bases aligning to TRBD2. CDR1 is MRHNA, CDR2 SNTAGT, per germline. The trim removed 3 bases at V and 1 base at J, leaving 2 bases unmatched. The CDR3 is 15 residues long. CDR3 region: CASSELAASYNEQFF. The CDR3, as DNA: TGTGCCAGCAGTGAACTAGCGGCTTCCTACAATGAGCAGTTCTTC.

The chain combines TRBV11-3 with TRBJ2-5, with 7 bases aligning to TRBD1. The CDR3 loop spans 14 amino acids. The ends lost 6 bases at V and 3 bases at J; junction bases unmatched: 7. CDR1 is SGHNT and CDR2 is YENEEA in the germline V gene. CDR3 bases: TGTGCCAGCAGAGGACAGGTTATGGAAGAGACCCAGTACTTC. It translates to CASRGQVMEETQYF. Combining the CDR3 with reference TRBV11-3 and TRBJ2-5 gives the whole variable domain EAGVVQSPRYKIIEKKQPVAFWCNPISGHNTLYWYLQNLGQGPELLIRYENEEAVDDSQLPKDRFSAERLKGVDSTLKIQPAELGDSAVYLCASRGQVMEETQYFGPGTRLLVL.

The chain joins TRBV9 to TRBJ2-1; 7 bases line up with TRBD2. Per germline, CDR1 SGDLS and CDR2 YYNGEE. Germline trimming cut 0 bases from V and 8 bases from J; bases unmatched to any gene: 5. The CDR3 extends over 14 amino acids. The CDR3 coding sequence is TGTGCCAGCAGCGTAGGGGGAGGGTATTATGAGCAGTTCTTC. Its protein product is CASSVGGGYYEQFF.

This clone occurred many times. This chain joins TRBV6-2 or TRBV6-3 and TRBJ1-1, with D perhaps TRBD1 (6 bases). Germline V gene lookup returns CDR1 MNHEY and CDR2 SVGEGT. CDR3 size: 18 residues. V was clipped by 5 bases and J by 0 bases, with 22 bases between them. This chain's CDR3 is CASSPIYRDTSMNTEAFF. CDR3 coding DNA: TGTGCCAGCAGTCCAATTTATCGGGACACCAGCATGAACACTGAAGCTTTCTTT.

This clone is a singleton in its sample. The rearrangement uses TRBV19 and TRBJ1-4; D is perhaps TRBD1 (6 bases). V lost 4 bases, J lost 4 bases, and 10 bases lay in between. This CDR3 is 14 amino acids long. The germline CDR1 and CDR2 sequences are LNHDA and SQIVND (reference sequence). In nucleotides, the CDR3 is TGTGCCAGTAGTACCACAGGGAGTAATGAAAAACTGTTTTTT. Its protein is CASSTTGSNEKLFF.

The chain is built from TRBV5-1 and TRBJ2-1, with no clear D. This CDR3 is built from 12 residues. Germline V CDR1 and CDR2: SGHRS, YFSETQ. V was trimmed by 5 bases and J by 10 bases, leaving 13 bases between them. The CDR3 DNA follows: TGCGCCAGCAGTGAAGGAGTTGGGGAGCAGTTCTTC. Translating it yields CASSEGVGEQFF.

The J gene is TRBJ2-3, the V gene TRBV5-1; TRBD1 aligns across 7 bases. There are 14 residues in the CDR3. Germline V CDR1 and CDR2: SGHRS, YFSETQ. V lost 3 bases, J lost 5 bases, and 6 bases stayed unmatched. CDR3 coding DNA: TGCGCCAGCAGCTCACAGGGGCTGGTAGATACGCAGTATTTT. Translation: CASSSQGLVDTQYF.

This sequence joins TRBV27 and TRBJ2-7; 8 bases align to TRBD2. Germline CDR1 is MNHEY and CDR2 is SMNVEV (reference sequence). The CDR3 extends over 16 amino acids. J was trimmed by 1 base and V by 5 bases; bases with no gene match: 10. CDR3 sequence (DNA): TGTGCCAGCAGTCCCTCCATTAGCGGGATTTCCTACGAGCAGTACTTC. Translated: CASSPSISGISYEQYF.

The J gene is TRBJ1-2, the V gene TRBV3-1 (or the pseudogene TRBV3-2); the D gene is possibly TRBD1 (5 bases). The V gene's germline CDR1 is LGHDT and CDR2 YNNKEL (reference sequence). The CDR3 has 14 amino acids. V was clipped by 5 bases and J by 3 bases, with 13 bases between them. CDR3 region: CASSFTGTYYGYTF. CDR3 DNA: TGTGCCAGCAGCTTTACCGGGACTTACTATGGCTACACCTTC.

The chain links TRBV6-5 to TRBJ1-1; 7 bases are shared with TRBD1. Looked up from germline, CDR1 is MNHEY and CDR2 is SVGAGI. V trimming: 7 bases; J trimming: 4 bases; junction bases outside the gene matches: 9. There are 14 residues in the CDR3. CDR3 coding DNA: TGTGCCAGCACGCCTCCCCCAGGGGGCACTGAAGCTTTCTTT. This gives the protein CASTPPPGGTEAFF.

This chain links TRBV18 with TRBJ1-1; TRBD1 agrees at 7 bases. Trimming at V came to 8 bases and at J to 0 bases, leaving 9 bases not matched to a gene. CDR3 size: 15 residues. CDR1 and CDR2 from the germline V gene are KGHSH and LQKENI. CDR3 nucleotide sequence: TGTGCCAGCCGGACAGGAACCAGCTTGAACACTGAAGCTTTCTTT. Translated: CASRTGTSLNTEAFF.

This chain uses TRBV30 with TRBJ1-4, with D unclear. The CDR3 has 13 amino acids. Germline CDR1 and CDR2: GTSNPN and SVGIG (reference sequence). Trimming cost V 0 bases and J 8 bases, with 10 bases left between them. The CDR3 here is CAWSVYENEKLFF. The DNA for the CDR3 is TGTGCCTGGAGTGTCTACGAGAACGAAAAACTGTTTTTT.

V is TRBV7-2 and J is TRBJ1-3; 9 nucleotides align to TRBD1. CDR3 size: 16 residues. The germline gives CDR1 SGHTA, CDR2 FQGNSA. After removal of 5 bases from V and 2 bases from J, the junction contained 7 bases not matched to a gene. The CDR3 spells CASSVRQGVTGNTIYF. The CDR3 DNA follows: TGTGCCAGCAGCGTTCGACAGGGGGTTACTGGAAACACCATATATTTT.

The rearrangement uses TRBV30 and TRBJ2-7; possibly TRBD1 for D (6 bases). Germline values: CDR1 GTSNPN, CDR2 SVGIG (reference sequence). The CDR3 is 15 amino acids. Trimming took off 0 bases at V and 3 bases at J, with 15 bases between the two ends. In DNA, the CDR3 is TGTGCCTGGAGTGTTAGGGACACCAACCTCTACGAGCAGTACTTC. This gives the protein CAWSVRDTNLYEQYF.

The V gene is TRBV18, the J gene TRBJ2-5; D ambiguous. The CDR3 extends over 13 amino acids. V lost 4 bases and J lost 2, with 8 bases in between. CDR1 and CDR2 from the germline V gene are KGHSH and LQKENI. The CDR3 is CASSLLFQETQYF. CDR3 in DNA: TGTGCCAGCTCACTCTTGTTTCAAGAGACCCAGTACTTC.

The chain combines TRBV6-1 with TRBJ2-1, with D tentatively TRBD1 (6 bases). V was shortened by 2 bases and J by 4 bases, with 9 bases between the two germline ends. In germline, CDR1 is MNHNS, CDR2 SASEGT. This CDR3 contains 14 residues. CDR3 residues: CASSETGTYNEQFF. CDR3 in DNA: TGTGCCAGCAGTGAAACCGGGACATACAATGAGCAGTTCTTC.

The chain uses TRBV6-4 and TRBJ2-2; 11 nucleotides agree with TRBD2. Germline V gene sequence: CDR1 MRHNA, CDR2 SNTAGT. Trimming removed 2 bases from V and 5 bases from J; junction bases left unmatched: 10. The CDR3 totals 18 residues. For the CDR3, the DNA is TGTGCCAGCAGTGACCCCCCTAGCGGGAGGCACTCTACCGGGGAGCTGTTTTTT. Protein product: CASSDPPSGRHSTGELFF.